The 16 T cell receptor beta chains in this list originate from one sample, sequenced in a study of post-analysis software for immune sequencing data. These receptors are not linked to any known antigen. Each TCR beta cDNA library carried unique molecular identifiers. TCRdb recomputed calls from the PCR reads with MiXCR, one row per CDR3 protein. The sample records around 180,000 distinct CDR3 sequences, approximately 28% being singletons. Study-wide results and limits: The study found TRBV5-6, TRBV5-1 and TRBV20-1 among five TRBV segments more frequent in patients than controls.

The specimen sequenced was blood. Every receptor here comes from a girl aged 5 to 17 with multiple sclerosis.

As to this clonotype: A read error is possible here, since a much larger clone lies one base away. The chain links TRBV12-3 or TRBV12-4 to TRBJ2-3; D uncertain. The CDR3 has 13 residues. The V end lost 4 bases, the J end lost 2 bases, and 7 bases lay between the germline ends. The CDR3 protein is CASSSSSTDTQYF. DNA for the CDR3: TGTGCCAGCAGTTCAAGTTCCACAGATACGCAGTATTTT.

This clonotype was recorded many times. This may arise from a read error, as a much more abundant clone is one base away. The gene calls are TRBV5-1 and TRBJ2-3, with TRBD2 identical over 11 bases. Germline V gene sequence: CDR1 SGHRS, CDR2 YFSETQ. V trimming: 3 bases; J trimming: 6 bases; junction bases outside the gene matches: 3. The CDR3 runs to 14 residues. CDR3 protein: CASSWGLADDTQYF. As DNA, the CDR3 is TGCGCCAGCAGCTGGGGACTAGCGGACGATACGCAGTATTTT.

This clonotype has a count of ten or more. The rearrangement joins TRBV5-1 to TRBJ2-7, with 10 bases lining up with TRBD2. V was clipped by 0 bases and J by 6 bases; unmatched bases: 6. Germline lookup yields CDR1 SGHRS and CDR2 YFSETQ. The CDR3 is 15 amino acids. The CDR3 loop is CASSLVLAGEREQYF. As DNA, the CDR3 is TGCGCCAGCAGCTTGGTGCTAGCGGGAGAACGCGAGCAGTACTTC.

The chain links TRBV20-1 to TRBJ2-5; D is unclear. The DNA end lines up better with TRBJ2-7; the J call may be wrong. The CDR3 is made up of 12 amino acids. Per germline, CDR1 DFQATT and CDR2 SNEGSKA (reference sequence). In DNA, the CDR3 is TGCAGTGCTAGGAAAAGGATTTACGAGCAGTACTTC. Protein sequence: CSARKRIYEQYF.

V usage is TRBV5-1 and J usage is TRBJ2-7; a weak D match, TRBD2 (5 bases). This CDR3 comprises 14 residues. The V end lost 4 bases, the J end lost 3 bases, and 14 bases lay between the germline ends. Germline CDR1 reads SGHRS; CDR2 reads YFSETQ. In DNA form, the CDR3 reads TGCGCCAGCAGCCCAAGCGGAGATAACTACGAGCAGTACTTC. The encoded protein is CASSPSGDNYEQYF. Looking up the rest from reference TRBV5-1 and TRBJ2-7 gives the full variable domain: KAGVTQTPRYLIKTRGQQVTLSCSPISGHRSVSWYQQTPGQGLQFLFEYFSETQRNKGNFPGRFSGRQFSNSRSEMNVSTLELGDSALYLCASSPSGDNYEQYFGPGTRLTVT.

This clonotype has a count of ten or more. This rearrangement joins TRBV20-1 to TRBJ1-2, with no clear D. Trimming cost V 3 bases and J 8 bases, with 16 bases left between them. The CDR3 runs 13 residues. CDR1 and CDR2 (germline): DFQATT, SNEGSKA (reference sequence). The chain's CDR3 is CSARGDPSGGYTF. The CDR3 DNA sequence: TGCAGTGCTAGGGGAGACCCAAGCGGAGGCTACACCTTC.

The sample holds a few counts of this clonotype. A read error is possible here, since a much larger clone lies one base away. V and J are TRBV4-2 and TRBJ2-3; TRBD2 matches 8 bases. The trim removed 0 bases at V and 4 bases at J, leaving 9 bases unmatched. There are 17 residues in the CDR3. Germline V gives CDR1 LGHNA, CDR2 YNFKEQ. Here the CDR3 reads CASSQDLAGGTADTQYF. The DNA of the CDR3 is TGTGCCAGCAGCCAAGACTTGGCGGGAGGCACCGCAGATACGCAGTATTTT.

The chain combines TRBV25-1 with TRBJ2-1, with a tentative D call TRBD1 (6 bases). Trimming stripped 3 bases from V and 1 base from J, with 10 bases between. CDR3 length: 15 residues. Germline CDR1 reads MGHDK; CDR2 reads SYGVNS. CDR3 coding DNA: TGTGCCAGCAGTGACGGGCAGGGGTCCTACAATGAGCAGTTCTTC. Amino acid sequence: CASSDGQGSYNEQFF. The full variable domain, with the rest looked up from reference TRBV25-1 and TRBJ2-1, is EADIYQTPRYLVIGTGKKITLECSQTMGHDKMYWYQQDPGMELHLIHYSYGVNSTEKGDLSSESTVSRIRTEHFPLTLESARPSHTSQYLCASSDGQGSYNEQFFGPGTRLTVL.

This clonotype was picked up many times. The chain uses TRBV5-1 and TRBJ2-1, with 10 positions matching TRBD2. After removal of 0 bases from V and 4 bases from J, the junction contained 7 bases not matched to a gene. CDR3 size: 17 residues. Germline values: CDR1 SGHRS, CDR2 YFSETQ. The DNA of the CDR3 is TGCGCCAGCAGCTTGGCCGAGGGGACTAGCGTTTACAATGAGCAGTTCTTC. Protein sequence: CASSLAEGTSVYNEQFF. The full variable domain, completed using reference TRBV5-1 and TRBJ2-1, is KAGVTQTPRYLIKTRGQQVTLSCSPISGHRSVSWYQQTPGQGLQFLFEYFSETQRNKGNFPGRFSGRQFSNSRSEMNVSTLELGDSALYLCASSLAEGTSVYNEQFFGPGTRLTVL.

This clonotype was seen only once. A read error is possible here, since a much larger clone lies one base away. V and J are TRBV12-3 or TRBV12-4 and TRBJ2-1, with D perhaps TRBD1 (5 bases). V dropped 5 bases and J dropped 9 bases, with 17 bases sitting between them. CDR3 length: 14 residues. CDR3 protein: CASSPGPPDSEQFF. CDR3 nucleotides: TGTGCCAGCAGTCCCGGACCCCCCGACAGTGAGCAGTTCTTC.

The chain joins TRBV12-3 or TRBV12-4 to TRBJ1-2; TRBD1 aligns across 7 bases. Trimming removed 6 bases from V and 5 bases from J; junction bases left unmatched: 21. The CDR3 has 18 residues. The CDR3 loop is CASSTGGVGGERVYGYTF. DNA of the CDR3: TGTGCCAGCAGCACGGGAGGGGTAGGGGGCGAACGGGTTTATGGCTACACCTTC.

Notes on this clonotype: A much larger clone sits a single nucleotide away, making a read error possible. The chain links TRBV20-1 to TRBJ2-5; TRBD2 is a possible D gene (6 bases). The end of the DNA is better explained by TRBJ2-7, so the J call may be wrong. Germline V CDR1 and CDR2: DFQATT, SNEGSKA (reference sequence). The CDR3 loop spans 12 amino acids. CDR3 nucleotides: TGCGGTGTGGCGGGACCGACCTACGAGCAGTACTTC. Its protein is CGVAGPTYEQYF.

The count of this clonotype is one. A single base separates this from a much larger clone, so it may be a read error. The CDR3 DNA sequence: TGTGCCAGCAGCGCACCTCTCGGGTTGGGACAGGGGGTGGAGCAGTACTTC. Translated: CASSAPLGLGQGVEQYF. V usage is TRBV7-8 and J usage is TRBJ2-7, with 11 nucleotides matching TRBD1. The V and J ends lost 5 bases and 7 bases, in that order; junction bases with no gene match: 16. Germline V gene data show CDR1 as SGHVS and CDR2 as FQNEAQ. This CDR3 spans 17 amino acids.

The chain employs TRBV7-2 and TRBJ2-1; TRBD2 matches at 9 bases. V was clipped by 6 bases and J by 6 bases; unmatched bases: 9. This CDR3 is 15 amino acids long. CDR1 is SGHTA, CDR2 FQGNSA, per germline. This chain's CDR3 is CASRIYGLATNEQFF. The CDR3 DNA follows: TGTGCCAGCAGGATCTACGGACTAGCGACCAATGAGCAGTTCTTC.

This chain links TRBV14 with TRBJ2-7, with D hard to call. V was trimmed by 4 bases and J by 6 bases, leaving 10 bases between them. The CDR3 loop spans 12 amino acids. From germline, CDR1 is SGHDN and CDR2 FVKESK. In nucleotides, the CDR3 is TGTGCCAGCAGCCCAAACTTTTTCGAGCAGTACTTC. This translates into CASSPNFFEQYF.

This clonotype was counted many times. This chain joins TRBV4-1 and TRBJ2-5, with D maybe TRBD2 (6 bases). Germline V gives CDR1 MGHRA, CDR2 YSYEKL. The CDR3 runs to 15 residues. Deletions cut 1 base from V and 7 bases from J, with 16 bases between. The CDR3 DNA sequence: TGCGCCAGCAGCCAAGTAGGGACTCTTAAGCGGACCCAGTACTTC. Amino acids: CASSQVGTLKRTQYF.